This T cell receptor beta chain was identified in a study of identical twins. In the case of this clonotype: The target antigen is unknown.

General study points: Interpretation of the results relied on cross-sectional statistical analysis and not on following the same donors. Researchers reported weaker excess twin sharing in beta out-of-frame sequences. With abundant cord blood beta clonotypes, insertions were fewer; memory repertoires showed no such pattern.

In germline, CDR1 is MGHDK, CDR2 SYGVNS. Trimming cost V 1 base and J 2 bases, with 11 bases left between them. This CDR3 spans 15 amino acids. TCRdb re-called the 5' RACE reads with MiXCR, one entry per CDR3 protein. This table has approximately 600,000 distinct CDR3 sequences, 7.5% to 10% appearing once. The same data also contributed to another study, on yellow fever vaccine responses in identical twins.

V gene TRBV25-1 combines with J gene TRBJ2-5, with D possibly being TRBD1 (5 bases). The receptor's source is a woman younger than 30 in good health. Specimen: PBMCs. As DNA, the CDR3 is TGTGCCAGCAGTGAATTGGTGGGGCGGCAAGAGACCCAGTACTTC. Residues: CASSELVGRQETQYF.